This T cell receptor (beta chain) came from a study of T cell repertoires in cytomegalovirus infection. Study-level background: Indications of both CMV infection and matching HLA type were provided by public TCR beta signatures.

Via MiXCR, TCRdb re-called the reads, giving one row per CDR3 protein. The data hold roughly 230,000 distinct CDR3 sequences, with about a sixth observed a single time. Findings of the study overall: Identification of carriers of CMV plus the relevant HLA was performed using cumulative public TCR beta family frequency. Ex vivo, HLA-C-restricted CMV-specific TCR beta clonotypes prevailed over the rest of the response.

Worth noting for this clonotype: Antigen unknown.

Germline V gives CDR1 DFQATT, CDR2 SNEGSKA (reference sequence). The junction had 4 bases not matched to a gene; V was cut back by 8 bases and J by 2 bases. This CDR3 is 14 amino acids long. This receptor was identified in a human donor in good health (CMV status not recorded). Some clones in this sample may be carry-over from other donors' samples. This rearrangement joins TRBV20-1 to TRBJ2-3, with 13 bases lining up with TRBD2. Input material: CD8+ T cells from PBMCs. The CDR3 is CSSGLAGPTDTQYF. The CDR3 nucleotides are TGCAGTTCGGGACTAGCGGGGCCCACAGATACGCAGTATTTT.